What follows are 13 T cell receptor beta chains derived from one specimen sequenced in a study of T cell responses to AZD1222 COVID-19 vaccine. Sequencing used immunoSEQ multiplex PCR; TCRdb keeps in-frame clones, though not all of them. Of some 130,000 clones in the sample, roughly 90% are singletons; the top ten hold about 6%. Sequenced here: peripheral blood, sampled on day 0 of AZD1222 vaccination. These receptor sequences come from an adult in good health.

The chain links TRBV4-1 to TRBJ2-7, with D tentatively TRBD2 (6 bases). Germline CDR1 reads MGHRA; CDR2 reads YSYEKL. The CDR3 contains 13 residues. Trimming removed 1 base at V and 2 bases at J, with 6 bases between. CDR3 sequence: CASSQGGAYEQYF. CDR3 sequence (DNA): TGCGCCAGCAGCCAAGGGGGGGCCTACGAGCAGTACTTC.

The CDR3 loop is CAISGGTSEKLFF. The CDR3, as DNA: TGTGCCATCAGTGGAGGGACATCGGAAAAACTGTTTTTT. J is TRBJ1-4 and V is TRBV10-3; weak D call: TRBD1 (6 bases). The CDR3 has 13 amino acids. Germline V gene lookup returns CDR1 ENHRY and CDR2 SYGVKD. The V end was cut by 4 bases, the J end by 8 bases, with 11 bases between.

The J gene is TRBJ1-2, the V gene TRBV5-6, with D unclear. The CDR3 contains 16 residues. Trimming removed 3 bases at V and 0 bases at J, with 15 bases between. Germline V gives CDR1 SGHDT, CDR2 YYEEEE. CDR3 region: CASSSSELPSNYGYTF. The CDR3 nucleotides are TGTGCCAGCAGCTCCTCGGAGCTACCCTCTAACTATGGCTACACCTTC.

This clone came up once. The chain combines TRBV19 with TRBJ1-2, with 10 bases aligning to TRBD1. This CDR3 comprises 15 residues. Germline V gene lookup returns CDR1 LNHDA and CDR2 SQIVND (reference sequence). V lost 2 bases to trimming and J lost 5 bases; unmatched junction nucleotides: 5. CDR3 loop: CASSITGTGAYGYTF. CDR3 nucleotides: TGTGCCAGTAGTATAACTGGGACAGGGGCTTATGGCTACACCTTC. The whole variable domain, filled in from reference TRBV19 and TRBJ1-2, reads DGGITQSPKYLFRKEGQNVTLSCEQNLNHDAMYWYRQDPGQGLRLIYYSQIVNDFQKGDIAEGYSVSREKKESFPLTVTSAQKNPTAFYLCASSITGTGAYGYTFGSGTRLTVV.

The genes are TRBV2 and TRBJ2-7; TRBD1 or TRBD2 may be the D gene (5 bases each). The germline V gene has CDR1 SNHLY and CDR2 FYNNEI. V was shortened by 7 bases and J by 2 bases, with 18 bases between the two germline ends. The CDR3 has 15 residues. The CDR3 spells CASTPEILGAYEQYF. DNA for the CDR3: TGTGCCAGCACCCCTGAGATCCTGGGGGCCTACGAGCAGTACTTC.

The rearrangement uses TRBV5-1 and TRBJ2-3; D remains ambiguous. The length of the CDR3 is 14 residues. V gave up 0 bases and J gave up 5 bases, with 10 bases separating them. CDR1 SGHRS and CDR2 YFSETQ come from the germline V gene. The DNA for the CDR3 is TGCGCCAGCAGCTTGGGGTCCCAAGGAGATACGCAGTATTTT. This gives the protein CASSLGSQGDTQYF. Full variable domain (rest looked up from reference TRBV5-1 and TRBJ2-3): KAGVTQTPRYLIKTRGQQVTLSCSPISGHRSVSWYQQTPGQGLQFLFEYFSETQRNKGNFPGRFSGRQFSNSRSEMNVSTLELGDSALYLCASSLGSQGDTQYFGPGTRLTVL.

V gene TRBV12-3 or TRBV12-4 combines with J gene TRBJ2-3; 9 positions match TRBD1. The CDR3 runs 13 residues. The V gene end was trimmed by 6 bases and the J gene end by 6 bases; junction bases not matched to a gene: 4. CDR3 in DNA: TGTGCCAGCAGACAGGGGGCAGGTGATACGCAGTATTTT. Its protein product is CASRQGAGDTQYF.

This chain uses TRBV7-9 with TRBJ2-5; TRBD2 matches at 11 bases. The length of the CDR3 is 17 residues. V lost 5 bases and J lost 1; bases outside the gene matches: 9. Germline lookup yields CDR1 SEHNR and CDR2 FQNEAQ (reference sequence). CDR3 protein: CASSPPRLAGSQETQYF. CDR3 DNA sequence: TGTGCCAGCAGCCCTCCCAGACTAGCGGGATCCCAAGAGACCCAGTACTTC.

In DNA, the CDR3 is TGTGCCAGCAGTTTTTTACAGGGGGAGCAGTACTTC. Translating gives CASSFLQGEQYF. The chain joins TRBV27 to TRBJ2-7; TRBD1 matches at 7 bases. V lost 3 bases, J lost 7 bases, and 3 bases stayed unmatched. This CDR3 spans 12 amino acids. CDR1 is MNHEY, CDR2 SMNVEV, per germline (reference sequence).

The genes are TRBV11-2 and TRBJ1-1; D ambiguous. V shed 0 bases and J shed 1 base, with 3 bases lying between them. The germline V gene has CDR1 SGHAT and CDR2 FQNNGV. The CDR3 runs to 13 residues. The CDR3 sequence: CASSLDSNTEAFF. CDR3 DNA sequence: TGTGCCAGCAGCTTAGATTCGAACACTGAAGCTTTCTTT.

This clone was picked up one time. CDR3 in amino acids: CASSSSGNYNEQFF. The DNA for the CDR3 is TGTGCCAGCTCGTCCTCAGGGAATTACAATGAGCAGTTCTTC. The chain has TRBV27 and TRBJ2-1; tentative D call: TRBD1 (5 bases). The CDR3 contains 14 residues. Per the germline V gene, CDR1 is MNHEY and CDR2 is SMNVEV (reference sequence). V lost 8 bases and J 4 bases, leaving 15 bases between the germline ends.

The chain carries TRBV6-5 and TRBJ1-3; TRBD1 agrees at 8 bases. Trimming removed 7 bases from V and 0 bases from J; junction bases left unmatched: 5. The germline CDR1 and CDR2 sequences are MNHEY and SVGAGI. The CDR3 is made up of 15 amino acids. CDR3 DNA: TGTGCCAGCAAAGTTACAGGGGGCTCTGGAAACACCATATATTTT. It is translated as CASKVTGGSGNTIYF.

This rearrangement joins TRBV30 to TRBJ1-5; no clear D gene. The CDR3 spans 14 residues. Trimming cost V 3 bases and J 6 bases, with 15 bases left between them. Germline V gene data show CDR1 as GTSNPN and CDR2 as SVGIG (reference sequence). The CDR3 DNA reads TGTGCCTGGAGCGGCTACGGGGAGGGTCAGCCCCAGCATTTT. Encoded protein: CAWSGYGEGQPQHF.